These T cell receptor beta chains were read from a single sample in a study of regulatory T cells in long-lasting Graves disease. Each CDR3 protein is one row after TCRdb ran MiXCR on the multiplex PCR reads. The sample shows about 530,000 distinct CDR3 sequences, about 16% of them seen only once. The sample was also linked to a second study, of T cells in Graves' hyperthyroidism and ophthalmopathy.

The input for sequencing was peripheral blood mononuclear cells (PBMCs), taken at new diagnosis, from a patient treated with antithyroid drugs. These receptors were obtained from a woman aged 35 to 59 with Graves disease. Each CDR3 is given with its conserved first and last residue. Each record gives: V gene, J gene, D gene, clone size, CDR3 protein, CDR3 DNA. D genes are given only for firm matches. Size is stated for part of the rows, as once, few or many counts, or as a class when the clone is expanded.

TRBV6-1	TRBJ1-1	TRBD1	many	CASSPPQGGDSEAFF	TGTGCCAGCAGTCCCCCCCAGGGGGGGGACTCGGAAGCTTTCTTT
TRBV19	TRBJ1-5	TRBD1	.	CASSISRGGNQPQHF	TGTGCCAGTAGTATATCCAGGGGGGGCAATCAGCCCCAGCATTTT
TRBV11-2	TRBJ1-1	.	few	CASSSQRDTEAFF	TGTGCCAGCAGCTCCCAACGGGACACTGAAGCTTTCTTT
TRBV12-3/TRBV12-4	TRBJ2-1	.	.	CASSFDNNEQFF	TGTGCCAGCAGTTTTGACAACAATGAGCAGTTCTTC
TRBV5-1	TRBJ2-2	.	.	CASSLIAGELFF	TGCGCCAGCAGCTTAATCGCCGGGGAGCTGTTTTTT
TRBV12-3/TRBV12-4	TRBJ1-4	.	.	CASSLAAGEKLFF	TGTGCCAGCAGTTTAGCCGCCGGTGAAAAACTGTTTTTT
TRBV7-6	TRBJ2-2	.	few	CASSLGGVYGELFF	TGTGCCAGCAGCTTAGGGGGGGTGTACGGGGAGCTGTTTTTT
TRBV20-1	TRBJ1-2	TRBD1	many	CSATGGYGYTF	TGCAGTGCCACAGGGGGATATGGCTACACCTTC
TRBV2	TRBJ1-4	TRBD1	.	CVNRDRGLANEKLFF	TGTGTCAACCGGGACAGGGGGCTCGCTAATGAAAAACTGTTTTTT
TRBV6-1	TRBJ1-4	.	.	CASSPRRFGEKLFF	TGTGCCAGCAGCCCTCGGCGTTTCGGAGAAAAACTGTTTTTT
TRBV4-1	TRBJ1-6	.	many	CASRGRGSPLHF	TGCGCCAGCAGGGGAAGAGGTTCACCCCTCCACTTT
TRBV2	TRBJ2-7	.	many	CASSPGTGGDEQYF	TGTGCCAGCAGCCCCGGGACGGGTGGGGACGAGCAGTACTTC
TRBV2	TRBJ1-1	.	many	CATSKGGNTEAFF	TGTGCCACTTCCAAAGGGGGGAACACTGAAGCTTTCTTT
TRBV6-1	TRBJ1-5	TRBD1	.	CASSETGYSNQPQHF	TGTGCCAGCAGTGAGACAGGGTATAGCAATCAGCCCCAGCATTTT
TRBV12-3/TRBV12-4	TRBJ1-5	.	many	CASSLGRLGNQPQHF	TGTGCCAGCAGTTTAGGCAGACTGGGCAATCAGCCCCAGCATTTT
TRBV7-3	TRBJ1-1	TRBD1	many	CASSLMGQGVTEAFF	TGTGCCAGCAGCTTAATGGGACAGGGAGTCACTGAAGCTTTCTTT
TRBV28	TRBJ2-3	.	many	CASSPPLGWSHTDTQYF	TGTGCCAGCAGTCCCCCCCTGGGCTGGTCGCACACAGATACGCAGTATTTT
TRBV5-1	TRBJ2-3	TRBD2	.	CASRPDLRGGGADTQYF	TGCGCCAGCAGACCCGACTTGCGGGGGGGTGGGGCAGATACGCAGTATTTT
TRBV27	TRBJ2-1	.	many	CASSHPTVYNEQFF	TGTGCCAGCAGTCACCCGACAGTTTACAATGAGCAGTTCTTC
TRBV2	TRBJ1-3	.	few	CASSALISGNTIYF	TGTGCCAGCAGCGCCCTGATCTCTGGAAACACCATATATTTT
TRBV19	TRBJ2-5	TRBD1	.	CATKRGPEETQYF	TGTGCCACCAAAAGGGGGCCGGAAGAGACCCAGTACTTC
TRBV7-2	TRBJ2-1	TRBD1	few	CASSTHSLGQAFYNEQFF	TGTGCCAGCAGCACTCATAGTCTCGGACAGGCGTTTTACAATGAGCAGTTCTTC
TRBV28	TRBJ1-4	TRBD1	.	CASSGRGGTGGVREKLFF	TGTGCCAGCAGTGGCCGGGGGGGGACAGGGGGCGTTCGGGAAAAACTGTTTTTT
TRBV7-9	TRBJ1-4	.	.	CASSPENSEKLFF	TGTGCCAGCAGCCCGGAAAACTCGGAAAAACTGTTTTTT
TRBV20-1	TRBJ2-1	.	many	CSVPGGRGGEQFF	TGCAGTGTCCCGGGGGGCAGGGGTGGAGAGCAGTTCTTC
TRBV3-1	TRBJ1-1	.	many	CASSQEDRNTEAFF	TGTGCCAGCAGCCAAGAGGACCGGAACACTGAAGCTTTCTTT
TRBV9	TRBJ1-2	.	few	CASSGGRAGGGYTF	TGTGCCAGCAGCGGGGGGAGGGCCGGGGGTGGCTACACCTTC
TRBV3-1	TRBJ2-7	TRBD1	many	CASSQDLGGQEQYF	TGTGCCAGCAGCCAAGACTTAGGGGGCCAAGAGCAGTACTTC
TRBV6-5	TRBJ1-1	.	.	CASSYSPSGQGHTEAFF	TGTGCCAGCAGTTACTCCCCGTCGGGGCAGGGCCACACTGAAGCTTTCTTT
TRBV3-1	TRBJ2-2	.	.	CASSQEGGPEGTGELFF	TGTGCCAGCAGCCAAGAAGGAGGGCCCGAAGGCACCGGGGAGCTGTTTTTT
TRBV27	TRBJ1-5	.	many	CASSSLGTRNQPQHF	TGTGCCAGCAGTTCGTTGGGGACCCGCAATCAGCCCCAGCATTTT
TRBV20-1	TRBJ2-7	TRBD1	few	CSARPPGQTYEQYF	TGCAGTGCTAGGCCCCCGGGACAGACCTACGAGCAGTACTTC
TRBV2	TRBJ2-3	TRBD2	many	CASRKGVAGDPRTDTQYF	TGTGCCAGCAGAAAAGGGGTAGCGGGGGACCCGCGCACAGATACGCAGTATTTT
TRBV4-2	TRBJ2-3	.	few	CASSQDPGVRGDTDTQYF	TGTGCCAGCAGCCAAGATCCAGGGGTCAGGGGGGACACAGATACGCAGTATTTT
TRBV18	TRBJ1-2	.	.	CASSPRLF	TGTGCCAGCTCACCAAGACTCTTC
TRBV9	TRBJ2-3	TRBD2	.	CASSVDPSGADTQYF	TGTGCCAGCAGCGTAGACCCTAGCGGGGCAGATACGCAGTATTTT
TRBV18	TRBJ2-5	TRBD1	few	CASSPGQDRIGETQYF	TGTGCCAGCTCACCAGGGCAGGACAGGATAGGAGAGACCCAGTACTTC
TRBV6-1	TRBJ2-6	.	many	CASTTSGANVLTF	TGTGCCAGCACCACATCTGGGGCCAACGTCCTGACTTTC
TRBV9	TRBJ2-3	.	.	CASSVTLESTDTQYF	TGTGCCAGCAGCGTAACACTCGAGTCGACAGATACGCAGTATTTT
TRBV5-1	TRBJ1-4	.	many	CASRRNVAGDEKLFF	TGCGCCAGCAGACGTAACGTGGCGGGAGATGAAAAACTGTTTTTT
TRBV12-3/TRBV12-4	TRBJ2-7	.	many	CASRSSGTVGEQYF	TGTGCCAGCAGGTCCTCCGGGACCGTCGGGGAGCAGTACTTC
TRBV6-1	TRBJ1-4	.	few	CASSQTPTNEKLFF	TGTGCCAGCAGCCAGACTCCCACTAATGAAAAACTGTTTTTT
TRBV6-1	TRBJ2-7	TRBD1	.	CASTGQGPSYEQYF	TGTGCCAGCACAGGACAGGGACCCTCCTACGAGCAGTACTTC
TRBV3-1	TRBJ2-3	TRBD2	many	CASSLAGRLAHTQYF	TGTGCCAGCAGCCTAGCTGGAAGACTAGCGCATACGCAGTATTTT
TRBV10-3	TRBJ2-3	TRBD2	.	CAISGPGKAGVPTDTQYF	TGTGCCATCAGTGGGCCTGGGAAGGCGGGGGTGCCCACAGATACGCAGTATTTT
TRBV19	TRBJ1-1	.	.	CASIQVGAMNTEAFF	TGTGCCAGTATCCAAGTCGGTGCGATGAACACTGAAGCTTTCTTT
TRBV19	TRBJ1-4	.	few	CASTRGDEPHEKLFF	TGTGCCAGTACCCGGGGCGACGAACCTCATGAAAAACTGTTTTTT
TRBV9	TRBJ2-3	TRBD1	.	CASSGQGSTDTLYF	TGTGCCAGCAGCGGACAGGGAAGCACAGATACGCTGTATTTT
TRBV12-3/TRBV12-4	TRBJ1-2	TRBD1	many	CASSFGAGTGDGYTF	TGTGCCAGCAGTTTTGGGGCCGGGACAGGGGATGGCTACACCTTC
TRBV6-1	TRBJ1-3	TRBD1	few	CASTERQGGSGNTIYF	TGTGCCAGCACTGAAAGACAGGGAGGATCTGGAAACACCATATATTTT
TRBV10-3	TRBJ1-4	.	few	CAISEGTNEKLFF	TGTGCCATCAGTGAGGGGACAAATGAAAAACTGTTTTTT
TRBV12-5	TRBJ2-5	.	few	CASGVRDSPIETQYF	TGTGCTAGTGGTGTCCGGGACTCGCCGATAGAGACCCAGTACTTC
TRBV27	TRBJ2-2	.	few	CASKRDQNTGELFF	TGTGCCAGCAAGCGAGATCAGAACACCGGGGAGCTGTTTTTT
TRBV3-1	TRBJ1-5	.	many	CANQNQPQHF	TGTGCCAACCAAAATCAGCCCCAGCATTTT
TRBV11-2	TRBJ2-7	TRBD2	.	CASSPGLAGRGEQYF	TGTGCCAGCAGCCCCGGACTAGCGGGGAGAGGCGAGCAGTACTTC
TRBV20-1	TRBJ1-5	.	.	CSARDYPGSQPQHF	TGCAGTGCTAGAGATTATCCGGGTTCTCAGCCCCAGCATTTT
TRBV5-1	TRBJ2-7	TRBD1	.	CASSTDRGRSYEQYF	TGCGCCAGCAGCACAGACAGGGGTCGGTCCTACGAGCAGTACTTC